These 12 T cell receptor beta chains came from one sample sequenced in a study of shared clonotypes between healthy human individuals. CD45RO-negative, CCR7-selected cells formed the naive CD8 fraction, which excluded terminally differentiated effector memory CD45RA+ cells. The table came from immunoSEQ multiplex PCR; TCRdb's copy has only in-frame clones and leaves some out. The sample includes about 2.2 million clones, roughly 95% seen only once; the top ten take 1.5% to 2%. The sample was naive CD8+ T cells from PBMCs. Every receptor here comes from a man aged 18 to 30 in good health. Some clones in this sample may be carry-over from other donors' samples.

The chain recombines TRBV10-3 with TRBJ2-1; 14 bases map to TRBD2. The junction had 3 bases not matched to a gene; V was cut back by 8 bases and J by 9 bases. CDR3 size: 13 residues. Germline V gene data show CDR1 as ENHRY and CDR2 as SYGVKD. The chain's CDR3 is CAILGLAGGEQFF. CDR3 DNA sequence: TGTGCCATCTTAGGACTAGCGGGAGGTGAGCAGTTCTTC.

V gene TRBV4-3 combines with J gene TRBJ2-1; D is ambiguous. Trimming cost V 0 bases and J 0 bases, with 6 bases left between them. Germline V gene data show CDR1 as LGHNA and CDR2 as YSLEER. CDR3 length equals 15 residues. The DNA of the CDR3 is TGCGCCAGCAGCCAAGATCTTGACTCCTACAATGAGCAGTTCTTC. Its translation is CASSQDLDSYNEQFF.

The J gene is TRBJ1-4, the V gene TRBV27; 7 bases are shared with TRBD1. The CDR3 consists of 20 residues. The J segment lost 0 bases and the V segment lost 1 base, leaving 14 bases of the junction unmatched. Germline CDR1 MNHEY, CDR2 SMNVEV (reference sequence). CDR3 amino acids: CASSLLGWTGPKPTNEKLFF. The DNA of the CDR3 is TGTGCCAGCAGTTTATTAGGGTGGACAGGTCCGAAACCAACTAATGAAAAACTGTTTTTT.

In this sample, this clone turned up once. The rearrangement uses TRBV5-5 and TRBJ1-1, with D unresolved. V lost 4 bases, J lost 3 bases, and 13 bases lay in between. CDR1 is SGHKS, CDR2 YYEKEE, per germline (reference sequence). The CDR3 runs 14 residues. The chain's CDR3 is CASSHSAGYTEAFF. The CDR3 coding sequence is TGTGCCAGCAGCCACTCGGCGGGTTACACTGAAGCTTTCTTT.

CDR3 DNA: TGTGCCAGTAGTTATTGGACCGGGGGCAATCAGCCCCAGCATTTT. It encodes CASSYWTGGNQPQHF. V usage is TRBV19 and J usage is TRBJ1-5; D gene unclear. Germline V gene sequence: CDR1 LNHDA, CDR2 SQIVND (reference sequence). Trimming removed 5 bases at V and 2 bases at J, with 13 bases between. This CDR3 is 15 amino acids long.

This clone was seen once. This rearrangement joins TRBV9 to TRBJ2-2; a weak D match, TRBD1 (6 bases). Trimming removed 5 bases from V and 0 bases from J, with 14 bases in between. From germline, CDR1 is SGDLS and CDR2 YYNGEE. The CDR3 runs 16 residues. CDR3 coding DNA: TGTGCCAGCAGTGTCAACACAGGGTCGAACACCGGGGAGCTGTTTTTT. Protein: CASSVNTGSNTGELFF.

This rearrangement joins TRBV6-4 to TRBJ2-2; 9 nucleotides line up with TRBD1. The CDR3 is 19 amino acids. Germline V gives CDR1 MRHNA, CDR2 SNTAGT. V shed 2 bases and J 3 bases; nucleotides not matched to a gene: 13. The CDR3 is CASSDVGQGLVLDTGELFF. CDR3 sequence (DNA): TGTGCCAGCAGTGACGTGGGACAGGGTTTAGTGCTGGACACCGGGGAGCTGTTTTTT.

The rearrangement uses TRBV9 and TRBJ2-7; D unresolved. The CDR3 length is 15 residues. V was trimmed by 0 bases and J by 3 bases, leaving 13 bases between them. Germline values: CDR1 SGDLS, CDR2 YYNGEE. The CDR3 spells CASSVALCGCYEQYF. The CDR3 region has the DNA TGTGCCAGCAGCGTAGCTCTATGTGGTTGCTACGAGCAGTACTTC. The full variable domain, rest sourced from reference TRBV9 and TRBJ2-7, is DSGVTQTPKHLITATGQRVTLRCSPRSGDLSVYWYQQSLDQGLQFLIQYYNGEERAKGNILERFSAQQFPDLHSELNLSSLELGDSALYFCASSVALCGCYEQYFGPGTRLTVT.

The CDR3 reads CASSLGNAFLYTQYF. Here the CDR3 DNA reads TGTGCCAGCAGCTTAGGAAATGCTTTTCTATATACGCAGTATTTT. The chain carries TRBV11-2 and TRBJ2-3; D gene ambiguous. The CDR3 consists of 15 residues. Trimming shortened V by 1 base and J by 7 bases, and 15 bases separated the two germline ends. The germline V gene has CDR1 SGHAT and CDR2 FQNNGV.

V and J are TRBV5-4 and TRBJ1-2, with D possibly being TRBD1 (5 bases). The CDR3 loop spans 15 amino acids. Germline V gene lookup returns CDR1 SGHNT and CDR2 YYREEE (reference sequence). The V end lost 6 bases, the J end lost 2 bases, and 17 bases lay between the germline ends. The CDR3: CASTQGTAENYGYTF. As DNA, the CDR3 is TGTGCCAGCACCCAGGGAACGGCAGAAAACTATGGCTACACCTTC.

The chain is built from TRBV7-8 and TRBJ1-3; D remains unclear. V lost 0 bases and J lost 4, with 22 bases in between. CDR3 length: 19 amino acids. CDR1 SGHVS and CDR2 FQNEAQ come from the germline V gene. The CDR3 loop is CASSLAYWWLSGEGNTIYF. The CDR3 DNA follows: TGTGCCAGCAGCTTAGCTTACTGGTGGCTCTCTGGGGAGGGAAACACCATATATTTT. The variable domain in full, completed from reference TRBV7-8 and TRBJ1-3, reads GAGVSQSPRYKVAKRGQDVALRCDPISGHVSLFWYQQALGQGPEFLTYFQNEAQLDKSGLPSDRFFAERPEGSVSTLKIQRTQQEDSAVYLCASSLAYWWLSGEGNTIYFGEGSWLTVV.

This chain uses TRBV5-8 with TRBJ2-7; possibly TRBD1 for D (6 bases). The CDR3 is 15 amino acids. CDR1 SGHTS and CDR2 YDEGEE come from the germline V gene. V was trimmed by 2 bases and J by 5 bases, leaving 17 bases between them. The CDR3 protein is CASSLGQGSRDEQYF. DNA for the CDR3: TGTGCCAGCAGCTTAGGGCAGGGGTCGAGGGACGAGCAGTACTTC.